A single sample gave rise to the 20 T cell receptor beta chains below, sequenced in a study of response to subunit inactivated influenza vaccine. A single record per CDR3 protein comes from TCRdb applying MiXCR to the RT-PCR reads. The sample lists over 800,000 distinct CDR3 sequences, less than 25% seen once, with roughly a tenth in the top ten. The sample in question was PBMCs from blood, obtained 5 days after vaccination. The receptors come from a man in his fifties who received an inactivated influenza vaccine.

The CDR3 sequence: CASSQGTGGNNEQFF. CDR3 coding DNA: TGCGCCAGCAGCCAGGGGACAGGGGGAAACAATGAGCAGTTCTTC. This chain connects TRBV5-1 to TRBJ2-1, with TRBD1 identical over 11 bases. The J segment lost 5 bases and the V segment lost 4 bases, leaving 5 bases of the junction unmatched. The germline V gene encodes CDR1 SGHRS and CDR2 YFSETQ. The CDR3 runs 15 residues. Supplemented by reference TRBV5-1 and TRBJ2-1, the full variable domain reads KAGVTQTPRYLIKTRGQQVTLSCSPISGHRSVSWYQQTPGQGLQFLFEYFSETQRNKGNFPGRFSGRQFSNSRSEMNVSTLELGDSALYLCASSQGTGGNNEQFFGPGTRLTVL.

The chain combines TRBV7-2 with TRBJ2-2; 8 bases are shared with TRBD1. J lost 7 bases, V lost 5 bases, and 3 bases had no gene match. This CDR3 has 13 residues. CDR1 and CDR2 (germline): SGHTA, FQGNSA. CDR3 DNA sequence: TGTGCCAGCAGCCTGGACAGGGACGGGGAGCTGTTTTTT. This sequence encodes CASSLDRDGELFF.

This chain connects TRBV30 to TRBJ2-7, with 8 bases that match TRBD1. Germline assignment: CDR1 GTSNPN and CDR2 SVGIG (reference sequence). The CDR3 extends over 18 amino acids. V was pared by 0 bases and J by 2 bases, with 15 bases of the junction left unmatched. CDR3 sequence (DNA): TGTGCCTGGAGTGTAGGGGCAGGGGGCACTTCTGGCCCCTACGAGCAGTACTTC. This translates into CAWSVGAGGTSGPYEQYF.

This clonotype appeared a few times. This chain connects TRBV7-6 to TRBJ2-1; 10 bases line up with TRBD2. Per the germline V gene, CDR1 is SGHVS and CDR2 is FNYEAQ. This CDR3 is built from 15 residues. Trimming removed 5 bases from V and 10 bases from J; junction bases left unmatched: 11. CDR3 amino acids: CASSARTSGGGEQFF. The CDR3 nucleotides read TGTGCCAGCAGCGCAAGGACTAGCGGTGGGGGGGAGCAGTTCTTC.

The chain has TRBV12-3 or TRBV12-4 and TRBJ2-1, with a possible D match to TRBD1 (6 bases). Trimming stripped 6 bases from V and 5 bases from J, with 20 bases between. The CDR3 extends over 16 amino acids. The CDR3 region is CASSQKPGHQNNEQFF. As DNA, the CDR3 is TGTGCCAGCAGCCAAAAACCGGGACACCAAAACAATGAGCAGTTCTTC.

This clonotype came up a few times. The V gene is TRBV9, the J gene TRBJ2-5; 7 bases are a match to TRBD2. The J segment lost 1 base and the V segment lost 1 base, leaving 10 bases of the junction unmatched. Germline CDR1 reads SGDLS; CDR2 reads YYNGEE. The CDR3 has 17 amino acids. CDR3 DNA: TGTGCCAGCAGCGTATCTACGACTAGCAGGTCCCAAGAGACCCAGTACTTC. It encodes CASSVSTTSRSQETQYF.

This clonotype came up a few times. The rearrangement links TRBV20-1 to TRBJ1-5; D gene uncertain. Looked up from germline, CDR1 is DFQATT and CDR2 is SNEGSKA (reference sequence). Trimming left V 7 bases short and J 0 bases short, with 10 bases between. CDR3 size: 13 residues. DNA of the CDR3: TGCAGTGTCCCGGGTCATAGCAATCAGCCCCAGCATTTT. Amino acids: CSVPGHSNQPQHF.

This clonotype was detected many times. The chain uses TRBV10-3 and TRBJ2-1; 7 positions match TRBD1. Germline trimming cut 11 bases from V and 2 bases from J; bases unmatched to any gene: 12. Per germline, CDR1 ENHRY and CDR2 SYGVKD. The CDR3 consists of 15 residues. CDR3 in DNA: TGTGCCGTGGGCGAGGGGGCTGGGCCCTACAATGAGCAGTTCTTC. Protein sequence: CAVGEGAGPYNEQFF.

This clonotype was observed a handful of times. V and J are TRBV20-1 and TRBJ2-7; D is perhaps TRBD2 (6 bases). The CDR3 totals 14 residues. Between the trimmed V and J ends, which lost 3 bases and 8 bases, there was a span of 20 bases. The germline V gene has CDR1 DFQATT and CDR2 SNEGSKA (reference sequence). CDR3 sequence: CSARNPTSPKKQYF. CDR3 coding DNA: TGCAGTGCTAGGAACCCGACTAGTCCTAAGAAGCAGTACTTC.

This clonotype showed up just a few times. This chain uses TRBV7-7 with TRBJ2-5, with a possible D match to TRBD1 (7 bases). This CDR3 region has 13 residues. Germline V gives CDR1 SSHAT, CDR2 FNYEAQ (reference sequence). V was cut by 8 bases and J by 4 bases, with 14 bases left in between. The CDR3 reads CASSGGGSETQYF. The DNA for the CDR3 is TGTGCCAGCTCAGGAGGGGGCTCAGAGACCCAGTACTTC.

This clonotype was counted many times. V is TRBV10-3 and J is TRBJ2-7; a weak D match, TRBD1 (5 bases). This CDR3 comprises 15 residues. The V end was cut by 5 bases, the J end by 3 bases, with 17 bases between. Germline V lookup: CDR1 ENHRY, CDR2 SYGVKD. CDR3 nucleotides: TGTGCCATCAGTCCCCCCGAGACAGCCCACTACGAGCAGTACTTC. Residues: CAISPPETAHYEQYF.

This clonotype was detected many times. This chain uses TRBV12-3 or TRBV12-4 with TRBJ1-1, with D perhaps matching TRBD1 (5 bases). Trimming pared 5 bases from V and 1 base from J, leaving 11 bases between. This CDR3 comprises 14 residues. In DNA form, the CDR3 reads TGTGCCAGCAGTCTGACAGCACCGAACACTGAAGCTTTCTTT. Translation: CASSLTAPNTEAFF.

This clonotype was detected only a few times. The chain couples TRBV28 to TRBJ2-1; D gene unclear. V lost 3 bases, J lost 9 bases, and 6 bases lay in between. CDR1 and CDR2 (germline): MDHEN, SYDVKM. This CDR3 is built from 11 residues. The CDR3 DNA follows: TGTGCCAGCAGTTTTCTTCTTGAGCAGTTCTTC. As protein: CASSFLLEQFF.

In its sample, this clonotype was seen a few times. The rearrangement joins TRBV4-3 to TRBJ2-7; tentative D call: TRBD2 (6 bases). This CDR3 contains 14 residues. Germline lookup yields CDR1 LGHNA and CDR2 YSLEER. V dropped 0 bases and J dropped 6 bases, with 12 bases sitting between them. CDR3 nucleotides: TGCGCCAGCAGCCAAGATCAAAGACTAGGCGAGCAGTACTTC. This sequence encodes CASSQDQRLGEQYF.

V and J are TRBV5-1 and TRBJ2-6; D call uncertain. The CDR3 consists of 16 residues. CDR1 SGHRS and CDR2 YFSETQ come from the germline V gene. The V end was cut by 2 bases, the J end by 0 bases, with 9 bases between. The CDR3 bases are TGCGCCAGCAGCTTTGAACCATCCTCTGGGGCCAACGTCCTGACTTTC. Translation gives CASSFEPSSGANVLTF. Supplemented by reference TRBV5-1 and TRBJ2-6, the full variable domain reads KAGVTQTPRYLIKTRGQQVTLSCSPISGHRSVSWYQQTPGQGLQFLFEYFSETQRNKGNFPGRFSGRQFSNSRSEMNVSTLELGDSALYLCASSFEPSSGANVLTFGAGSRLTVL.

The chain couples TRBV20-1 to TRBJ2-5, with D perhaps matching TRBD2 (6 bases). Trimming took off 2 bases at V and 3 bases at J, with 19 bases between the two ends. Looked up from germline, CDR1 is DFQATT and CDR2 is SNEGSKA (reference sequence). The CDR3 has 16 residues. The CDR3 DNA sequence: TGCAGTGCTAGACCTTACCCGCGGGTAGCGGAAGAGACCCAGTACTTC. Protein sequence: CSARPYPRVAEETQYF.

This chain joins TRBV2 and TRBJ2-5, with 9 bases fitting TRBD2. This CDR3 spans 15 amino acids. From germline, CDR1 is SNHLY and CDR2 FYNNEI. V was pared by 1 base and J by 4 bases, with 4 bases of the junction left unmatched. Here the CDR3 DNA reads TGTGCCAGCAGTGAAGTAGCGGGAGTGGGAGAGACCCAGTACTTC. This encodes CASSEVAGVGETQYF.

This clonotype was observed a few times. The chain links TRBV29-1 to TRBJ1-2; D is unclear. The CDR3 is 12 amino acids. Germline CDR1 SQVTM, CDR2 ANQGSEA. Trimming stripped 5 bases from V and 3 bases from J, with 10 bases between. The CDR3 reads CSVWVGYYGYTF. CDR3 bases: TGCAGCGTTTGGGTTGGTTACTATGGCTACACCTTC.

This clonotype was found many times. The V and J genes are TRBV6-1 and TRBJ1-2; TRBD1 matches at 9 bases. With 7 bases clipped from V and 2 bases from J, the junction kept 5 bases outside the gene matches. The CDR3 is 14 amino acids. Germline-derived CDR1 and CDR2 are MNHNS and SASEGT. CDR3 loop: CASNTGTGNYGYTF. CDR3 bases: TGTGCCAGCAACACCGGGACAGGGAACTATGGCTACACCTTC.

The rearrangement links TRBV12-3 or TRBV12-4 to TRBJ2-2, with unresolved D. V was shortened by 1 base and J by 3 bases, with 15 bases between the two germline ends. This CDR3 is built from 17 residues. The CDR3 sequence is CASSLETVKLDTGELFF. The CDR3 DNA follows: TGTGCCAGCAGTTTAGAGACCGTAAAGTTGGACACCGGGGAGCTGTTTTTT.